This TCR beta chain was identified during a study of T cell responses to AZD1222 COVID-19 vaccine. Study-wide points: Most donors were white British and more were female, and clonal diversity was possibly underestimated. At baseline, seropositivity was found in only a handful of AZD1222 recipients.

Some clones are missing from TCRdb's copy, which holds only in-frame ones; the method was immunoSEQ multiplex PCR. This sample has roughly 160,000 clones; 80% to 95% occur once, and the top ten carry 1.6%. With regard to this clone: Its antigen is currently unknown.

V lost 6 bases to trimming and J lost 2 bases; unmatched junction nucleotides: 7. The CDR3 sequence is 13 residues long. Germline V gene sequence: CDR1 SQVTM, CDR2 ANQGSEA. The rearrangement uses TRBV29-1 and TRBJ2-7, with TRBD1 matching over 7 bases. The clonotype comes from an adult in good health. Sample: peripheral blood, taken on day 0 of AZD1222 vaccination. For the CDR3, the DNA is TGCAGCGTCCCCGGGACAGTCACCTACGAGCAGTACTTC. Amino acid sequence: CSVPGTVTYEQYF.